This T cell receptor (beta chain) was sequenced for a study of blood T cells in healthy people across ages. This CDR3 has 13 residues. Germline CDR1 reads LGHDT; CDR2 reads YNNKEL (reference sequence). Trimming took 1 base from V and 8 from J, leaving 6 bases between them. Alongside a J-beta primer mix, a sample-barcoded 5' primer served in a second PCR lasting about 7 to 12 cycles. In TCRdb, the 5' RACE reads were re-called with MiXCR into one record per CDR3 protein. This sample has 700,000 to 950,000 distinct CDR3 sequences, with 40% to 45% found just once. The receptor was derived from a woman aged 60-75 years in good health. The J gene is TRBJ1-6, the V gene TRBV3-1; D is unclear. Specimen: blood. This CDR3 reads CASSQVSDSPLHF. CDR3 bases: TGTGCCAGCAGCCAAGTATCAGATTCACCCCTCCACTTT.